Presented here are 15 T cell receptor beta chains from one specimen sequenced in a study of T cells after somatic rescue of genetic block. Only in-frame clones appear in the TCRdb table, and some are missing; sequencing was by immunoSEQ multiplex PCR. The sample includes 100,000 to 120,000 clones, approximately 90% of them seen just once. Sequenced input: peripheral blood mononuclear cells (PBMCs). The receptors stem from a woman younger than 35.

The chain combines TRBV5-1 with TRBJ2-2; a possible D gene is TRBD1 (6 bases). CDR3 length: 15 amino acids. From germline, CDR1 is SGHRS and CDR2 YFSETQ. The V end was cut by 7 bases, the J end by 1 base, with 14 bases between. The CDR3 sequence: CASGTGTRNTGELFF. The CDR3 coding sequence is TGCGCCAGCGGGACCGGGACAAGGAACACCGGGGAGCTGTTTTTT.

In its sample, this clone was seen once. This chain links TRBV5-4 with TRBJ2-7, with D uncertain. Trimming pared 4 bases from V and 6 bases from J, leaving 11 bases between. This CDR3 has 12 residues. Per germline, CDR1 SGHNT and CDR2 YYREEE (reference sequence). CDR3 sequence (DNA): TGTGCCAGCAGCCCCCTGGGCAGCGAGCAGTACTTC. Amino acids: CASSPLGSEQYF.

The V call is TRBV5-1, the J call TRBJ1-4, with 8 bases fitting TRBD1. The V segment lost 4 bases and the J segment 4 bases; nucleotides outside the gene matches: 6. This CDR3 is built from 15 residues. CDR1 is SGHRS, CDR2 YFSETQ, per germline. The chain's CDR3 is CASSGRGLNNEKLFF. CDR3 DNA: TGCGCCAGCAGCGGCAGGGGGCTGAATAATGAAAAACTGTTTTTT.

This rearrangement joins TRBV7-8 to TRBJ1-1; tentatively, D is TRBD1 (6 bases). The CDR3 runs 19 residues. Germline CDR1 reads SGHVS; CDR2 reads FQNEAQ. V lost 5 bases, J lost 1 base, and 26 bases lay in between. CDR3 DNA: TGTGCCAGCAGCCCCCGCGGGGGCTCTTTTTATTGGTGGAACACTGAAGCTTTCTTT. This codes for CASSPRGGSFYWWNTEAFF.

CDR3 residues: CASSLTSGATDTQYF. DNA for the CDR3: TGCGCCAGCAGCCTGACTAGCGGGGCCACAGATACGCAGTATTTT. The chain couples TRBV5-1 to TRBJ2-3; 11 nucleotides match TRBD2. The CDR3 length is 15 residues. The germline V gene encodes CDR1 SGHRS and CDR2 YFSETQ. V was pared by 4 bases and J by 2 bases, with 3 bases of the junction left unmatched.

The chain recombines TRBV18 with TRBJ2-7; 8 nucleotides line up with TRBD1. Germline CDR1 and CDR2: KGHSH and LQKENI. The CDR3 length is 16 residues. J gave up 2 bases and V 3 bases, and 9 bases lay outside the gene matches. The CDR3 region is CASSPQGQGLTYEQYF. Written as DNA, the CDR3 is TGTGCCAGCTCACCCCAAGGACAGGGCCTTACCTACGAGCAGTACTTC.

The genes are TRBV19 and TRBJ1-3; D unclear. The CDR3 is 14 amino acids. V lost 7 bases and J lost 2, with 12 bases in between. Germline loops: CDR1 LNHDA, CDR2 SQIVND (reference sequence). CDR3 bases: TGTGCCAGTACCCTCGAAAGCACTGGAAACACCATATATTTT. Translating gives CASTLESTGNTIYF.

This clone has more than one count but fewer than ten. The chain carries TRBV7-9 and TRBJ2-4; weak D call: TRBD2 (5 bases). The CDR3 sequence is 15 residues long. From germline, CDR1 is SEHNR and CDR2 FQNEAQ (reference sequence). The V end was cut by 8 bases, the J end by 7 bases, with 21 bases between. CDR3 nucleotide sequence: TGTGCCAGCGCGCGGGCAGAGTGGTCGGGGAACATTCAGTACTTC. Amino acid sequence: CASARAEWSGNIQYF.

The chain employs TRBV6-1 and TRBJ2-7; D perhaps matches TRBD2 (7 bases). The CDR3 is 14 amino acids. Germline-derived CDR1 and CDR2 are MNHNS and SASEGT. The V and J ends lost 2 bases and 7 bases respectively, with 15 bases between them. CDR3 nucleotide sequence: TGTGCCAGCAGTGAATGGGGCAGGGGAGGGGAGCAGTACTTC. This encodes CASSEWGRGGEQYF.

The chain carries TRBV27 and TRBJ2-7; the match to TRBD1 covers 7 bases. The V gene end was trimmed by 6 bases and the J gene end by 3 bases; junction bases not matched to a gene: 11. This CDR3 contains 15 residues. Germline assignment: CDR1 MNHEY and CDR2 SMNVEV (reference sequence). In nucleotides, the CDR3 is TGTGCCAGCAGGAGGGGCCAGGGGGAAGGCTACGAGCAGTACTTC. This encodes CASRRGQGEGYEQYF.

The chain has TRBV9 and TRBJ2-2; D is unclear. CDR1 and CDR2 (germline): SGDLS, YYNGEE. V gave up 0 bases and J gave up 0 bases, with 3 bases separating them. The CDR3 covers 14 residues. The CDR3 nucleotides are TGTGCCAGCAGCGTAGGTGCGAACACCGGGGAGCTGTTTTTT. It encodes CASSVGANTGELFF. Complete variable domain (other parts from reference TRBV9 and TRBJ2-2): DSGVTQTPKHLITATGQRVTLRCSPRSGDLSVYWYQQSLDQGLQFLIQYYNGEERAKGNILERFSAQQFPDLHSELNLSSLELGDSALYFCASSVGANTGELFFGEGSRLTVL.

J is TRBJ2-2 and V is TRBV30; no clear D. CDR3 length equals 12 residues. Germline CDR1 GTSNPN, CDR2 SVGIG (reference sequence). Trimming stripped 0 bases from V and 6 bases from J, with 5 bases between. For the CDR3, the DNA is TGTGCCTGGAGTGTTGGTTCCGGGGAGCTGTTTTTT. Translated: CAWSVGSGELFF.

The gene calls are TRBV28 and TRBJ2-7; D is ambiguous. V lost 4 bases and J 7 bases, leaving 8 bases between the germline ends. The germline gives CDR1 MDHEN, CDR2 SYDVKM. The CDR3 is 11 residues long. For the CDR3, the DNA is TGTGCCAGCAGTTATAGCTTGGAGCAGTACTTC. Protein: CASSYSLEQYF.

V is TRBV18 and J is TRBJ1-3; tentatively, D is TRBD1 (5 bases). The V and J ends lost 3 bases and 4 bases respectively, with 16 bases between them. Germline CDR1 is KGHSH and CDR2 is LQKENI. This CDR3 region has 16 residues. DNA of the CDR3: TGTGCCAGCTCACCCATTACCGACAGTGACGGAAACACCATATATTTT. Translation gives CASSPITDSDGNTIYF.

The chain links TRBV5-4 to TRBJ1-1; TRBD1 matches at 8 bases. Germline assignment: CDR1 SGHNT and CDR2 YYREEE (reference sequence). J gave up 8 bases and V 4 bases, and 7 bases lay outside the gene matches. This CDR3 spans 13 amino acids. CDR3 region: CASSVYRGAEAFF. The CDR3 DNA reads as TGTGCCAGCAGCGTATACAGGGGGGCAGAAGCTTTCTTT.